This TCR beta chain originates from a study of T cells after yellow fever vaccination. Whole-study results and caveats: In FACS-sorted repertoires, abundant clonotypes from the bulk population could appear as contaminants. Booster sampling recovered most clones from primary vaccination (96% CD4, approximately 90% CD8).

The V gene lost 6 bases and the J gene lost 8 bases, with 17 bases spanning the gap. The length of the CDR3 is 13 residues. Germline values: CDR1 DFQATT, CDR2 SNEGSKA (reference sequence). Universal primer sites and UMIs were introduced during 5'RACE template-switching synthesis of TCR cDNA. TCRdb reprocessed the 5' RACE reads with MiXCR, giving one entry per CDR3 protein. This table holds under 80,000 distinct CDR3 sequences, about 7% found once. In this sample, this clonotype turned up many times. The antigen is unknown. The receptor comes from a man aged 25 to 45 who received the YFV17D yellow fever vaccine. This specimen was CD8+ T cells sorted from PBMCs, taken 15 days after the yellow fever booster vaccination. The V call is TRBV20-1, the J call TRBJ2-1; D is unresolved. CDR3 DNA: TGCAGTGCCACGCATCAAACTGAGTATGAGCAGTTCTTC. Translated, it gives CSATHQTEYEQFF.